These 26 T cell receptor beta chains came from one sample sequenced in a study of T-cell memory formation after mild COVID-19. Using its own MiXCR run on the 5' RACE reads, TCRdb lists one record per CDR3 protein. The sample has 350,000 to 400,000 distinct CDR3 sequences, around 15% seen once. Material: PBMCs or a T cell subset sorted from them (not recorded which). These receptors originate from a man younger than 35 who had mild COVID-19 (a few samples of this study predate the infection). Cell type and time point are not known.

CDR3 bases: TGTGCCAGCAGCATGACACATTCGGGCGGGGAGCTGTTTTTT. Its protein is CASSMTHSGGELFF. J is TRBJ2-2 and V is TRBV28; the D is unclear. V was pared by 6 bases and J by 7 bases, with 15 bases between. The CDR3 spans 14 residues. Germline lookup yields CDR1 MDHEN and CDR2 SYDVKM. The full variable domain, completed using reference TRBV28 and TRBJ2-2, is DVKVTQSSRYLVKRTGEKVFLECVQDMDHENMFWYRQDPGLGLRLIYFSYDVKMKEKGDIPEGYSVSREKKERFSLILESASTNQTSMYLCASSMTHSGGELFFGEGSRLTVL.

This CDR3 is CASSQRDLRQSYNEQFF. The DNA of the CDR3 is TGCGCCAGCAGCCAGCGGGACTTAAGACAGAGCTACAATGAGCAGTTCTTC. The chain recombines TRBV4-1 with TRBJ2-1; a weak D match, TRBD2 (6 bases). Germline loops: CDR1 MGHRA, CDR2 YSYEKL. The CDR3 totals 17 residues. Trimming removed 3 bases at V and 3 bases at J, with 18 bases between.

CDR3 sequence reads: CASTQGSSYNSPLHF. CDR3 DNA sequence: TGCGCCAGCACACAGGGGAGCTCCTATAATTCACCCCTCCACTTT. This chain uses TRBV5-1 with TRBJ1-6; TRBD1 aligns across 7 bases. Germline loops: CDR1 SGHRS, CDR2 YFSETQ. The CDR3 runs 15 residues. Unmatched junction bases numbered 3, after V lost 6 bases and J lost 0 bases.

The rearrangement joins TRBV5-1 to TRBJ1-2, with D perhaps matching TRBD1 (6 bases). Germline values: CDR1 SGHRS, CDR2 YFSETQ. Trimming left V 4 bases short and J 5 bases short, with 18 bases between. CDR3 length: 15 amino acids. CDR3 protein: CASSPGDTRWYGYTF. The CDR3 bases are TGCGCCAGCAGCCCAGGGGACACGAGGTGGTATGGCTACACCTTC.

J is TRBJ2-7 and V is TRBV21-1; the DNA was not used to check the table's D call, TRBD1. TRBV21-1 counts as a pseudogene. This CDR3 region has 13 residues. CDR3 region: CASGGPGYYEQYV. The CDR3, as DNA: TGTGCCAGCGGGGGACCTGGCTACTACGAGCAGTACGTC.

This clonotype was observed many times. This chain uses TRBV4-2 with TRBJ2-1, with 13 bases matching TRBD2. This CDR3 spans 19 amino acids. CDR1 LGHNA and CDR2 YNFKEQ come from the germline V gene. Trimming removed 6 bases from V and 6 bases from J; junction bases left unmatched: 17. The CDR3 DNA reads TGTGCCAGCAGTTCACTAGCGGGGGGGCTTGGTGGTCAGGTCAATGAGCAGTTCTTC. Amino acids: CASSSLAGGLGGQVNEQFF.

The chain uses TRBV2 and TRBJ2-7; tentatively, D is TRBD2 (5 bases). Deletions cut 4 bases from V and 0 bases from J, with 13 bases between. This CDR3 is built from 15 residues. Germline CDR1 is SNHLY and CDR2 is FYNNEI. The CDR3 bases are TGTGCCAGCAGTGCGGGCCGGGGTAGCTCCTACGAGCAGTACGTC. Its translation is CASSAGRGSSYEQYV.

This clonotype was detected a few times. The rearrangement links TRBV6-5 to TRBJ1-2; tentatively, D is TRBD1 (6 bases). Deletions cut 4 bases from V and 5 bases from J, with 23 bases between. The germline V gene encodes CDR1 MNHEY and CDR2 SVGAGI. The CDR3 has 17 amino acids. CDR3 bases: TGTGCCAGCAGTTTGAATGTCCACCGCTCGAGGGGGTATGGCTACACCTTC. It is translated as CASSLNVHRSRGYGYTF.

Only a few counts were recorded for this clonotype. This chain connects TRBV6-5 to TRBJ1-1; TRBD1 is a possible D gene (5 bases). Germline lookup yields CDR1 MNHEY and CDR2 SVGAGI. There are 16 residues in the CDR3. The ends were cut back, 0 bases at V and 3 bases at J, with 14 bases in the middle. CDR3 sequence (DNA): TGTGCCAGCAGTTACTCAGGTTCAGGGCGGGACACTGAAGCTTTCTTT. Its protein product is CASSYSGSGRDTEAFF.

The sample holds many counts of this clonotype. The chain employs TRBV10-3 and TRBJ2-1; 7 positions match TRBD2. The germline gives CDR1 ENHRY, CDR2 SYGVKD. V dropped 5 bases and J dropped 9; count of bases not matched to a gene: 16. The CDR3 length is 16 residues. The CDR3 loop is CAISPTYGLVSVEQFF. The CDR3 DNA follows: TGTGCCATCAGTCCCACTTATGGACTAGTGTCGGTTGAGCAGTTCTTC.

This clonotype has just a few counts. The rearrangement uses TRBV6-2 or TRBV6-3 and TRBJ2-5; the D gene could be TRBD1 or TRBD2 (5 bases each). The CDR3 extends over 13 amino acids. The ends were cut back, 2 bases at V and 9 bases at J, with 13 bases in the middle. From germline, CDR1 is MNHEY and CDR2 SVGEGT. CDR3 sequence: CASSYRGRGPQYF. DNA of the CDR3: TGTGCCAGCAGTTACAGGGGACGAGGCCCCCAGTACTTC.

The genes are TRBV6-5 and TRBJ1-1; D is ambiguous. CDR1 is MNHEY, CDR2 SVGAGI, per germline. The CDR3 has 15 amino acids. With 0 bases removed from V and 1 base from J, the gap between germline ends came to 9 bases. For the CDR3, the DNA is TGTGCCAGCAGTTACTCGATCATGGGGAACACTGAAGCTTTCTTT. This gives the protein CASSYSIMGNTEAFF.

This clonotype was counted between two and nine times. V usage is TRBV20-1 and J usage is TRBJ2-7; tentatively, D is TRBD1 or TRBD2 (5 bases each). Germline CDR1 reads DFQATT; CDR2 reads SNEGSKA (reference sequence). The CDR3 is 12 residues long. The CDR3 loop reads CRATGRTYEQYV. The CDR3 coding sequence is TGCAGGGCAACGGGACGGACCTACGAGCAGTACGTC.

The rearrangement links TRBV18 to TRBJ2-3; TRBD1 is a possible D gene (5 bases). CDR3 length: 14 residues. From germline, CDR1 is KGHSH and CDR2 LQKENI. V gave up 5 bases and J gave up 4 bases, with 13 bases separating them. The CDR3 DNA follows: TGTGCCAGCTCAACCCCAGGGATCCCAGATACGCAGTATTTT. Protein sequence: CASSTPGIPDTQYF.

This clonotype was counted a few times. The chain carries TRBV29-1 and TRBJ2-5; unclear D gene. Germline V lookup: CDR1 SQVTM, CDR2 ANQGSEA. The CDR3 is 12 amino acids. V shed 2 bases and J shed 5 bases, with 9 bases lying between them. CDR3 DNA: TGCAGCGTTGAAAGGTTGGGGGAGACCCAGTACTTC. This codes for CSVERLGETQYF.

This clonotype was recorded many times. The chain is built from TRBV4-1 and TRBJ1-1, with D perhaps TRBD1 (5 bases). Germline V gives CDR1 MGHRA, CDR2 YSYEKL. This CDR3 has 12 amino acids. The V gene lost 4 bases and the J gene lost 4 bases, with 7 bases spanning the gap. CDR3 loop: CASSRGVTEAFF. CDR3 in DNA: TGCGCCAGCAGCCGAGGGGTCACTGAAGCTTTCTTT.

This clonotype has just a few counts. The J gene is TRBJ1-5, the V gene TRBV20-1, with a possible D match to TRBD1 (5 bases). V was cut by 4 bases and J by 7 bases, with 17 bases left in between. The length of the CDR3 is 14 residues. Germline CDR1 DFQATT, CDR2 SNEGSKA (reference sequence). The CDR3 loop reads CSAIEVGRDQPQHF. The CDR3 region has the DNA TGCAGTGCTATTGAAGTTGGGAGGGACCAGCCCCAGCATTTT.

This clonotype appeared a few times. The chain joins TRBV7-2 to TRBJ2-1; 10 bases match TRBD1. The J segment lost 4 bases and the V segment lost 5 bases, leaving 5 bases of the junction unmatched. The CDR3 length is 15 residues. Germline CDR1 SGHTA, CDR2 FQGNSA. The CDR3 coding sequence is TGTGCCAGCAGCAGGGACAGGGGAAAGTACAATGAGCAGTTCTTC. Amino acids: CASSRDRGKYNEQFF.

There are many counts of this clonotype. This chain connects TRBV20-1 to TRBJ1-1; unclear D gene. The germline V gene encodes CDR1 DFQATT and CDR2 SNEGSKA (reference sequence). The ends were cut back, 2 bases at V and 2 bases at J, with 12 bases in the middle. The length of the CDR3 is 14 residues. The CDR3 DNA is TGCAGTGCTAGACTGGCAGGCCCAAACACTGAAGCTTTCTTT. This gives the protein CSARLAGPNTEAFF.

The chain carries TRBV7-8 and TRBJ1-5, with D possibly TRBD1 on 5 matching bases. Germline lookup yields CDR1 SGHVS and CDR2 FQNEAQ. The CDR3 runs to 17 residues. V dropped 5 bases and J dropped 7 bases, with 24 bases sitting between them. CDR3 loop: CASSLNPGRGGRQPQHF. The CDR3 region has the DNA TGTGCCAGCAGCCTTAATCCGGGCCGCGGGGGGAGGCAGCCCCAGCATTTT.

The V and J genes are TRBV18 and TRBJ2-7; D might be TRBD1 (6 bases). In germline, CDR1 is KGHSH, CDR2 LQKENI. The CDR3 spans 14 residues. Trimming left V 2 bases short and J 0 bases short, with 8 bases between. The CDR3 here is CASSPGQFSYEQYF. DNA of the CDR3: TGTGCCAGCTCACCAGGACAGTTCTCCTACGAGCAGTACTTC.

This clonotype has a handful of counts. The chain recombines TRBV18 with TRBJ1-6, with D uncertain. Trimming stripped 3 bases from V and 5 bases from J, with 8 bases between. CDR1 and CDR2 (germline): KGHSH, LQKENI. The CDR3 is made up of 14 amino acids. The CDR3: CASSPGRDNSPLHF. CDR3 DNA sequence: TGTGCCAGCTCACCGGGGAGAGATAATTCACCCCTCCACTTT.

Many counts were recorded for this clonotype. The genes are TRBV7-9 and TRBJ2-5; maybe TRBD2 (6 bases). The CDR3 is 15 residues long. Germline V gives CDR1 SEHNR, CDR2 FQNEAQ (reference sequence). Between the trimmed V and J ends, which lost 2 bases and 5 bases, there was a span of 15 bases. The CDR3: CASSLFRLEGETQYF. The CDR3 DNA sequence: TGTGCCAGCAGCTTATTCCGCCTGGAGGGGGAGACCCAGTACTTC. The full variable domain, with the rest looked up from reference TRBV7-9 and TRBJ2-5, is DTGVSQNPRHKITKRGQNVTFRCDPISEHNRLYWYRQTLGQGPEFLTYFQNEAQLEKSRLLSDRFSAERPKGSFSTLEIQRTEQGDSAMYLCASSLFRLEGETQYFGPGTRLLVL.

This clonotype was counted between two and nine times. The chain combines TRBV27 with TRBJ1-5; a weak D match, TRBD1 (5 bases). This CDR3 comprises 13 residues. The V gene's germline CDR1 is MNHEY and CDR2 SMNVEV (reference sequence). Trimming removed 2 bases at V and 6 bases at J, with 8 bases between. As DNA, the CDR3 is TGTGCCAGCAGTTTAGGAGGGGTTCAGCCCCAGCATTTT. Protein sequence: CASSLGGVQPQHF.

Many counts were recorded for this clonotype. This chain links TRBV20-1 with TRBJ2-5; 9 bases line up with TRBD2. Germline V gene lookup returns CDR1 DFQATT and CDR2 SNEGSKA (reference sequence). This CDR3 spans 14 amino acids. The CDR3 DNA sequence: TGCAGCGCCGGGACTAGCCCTGATGGAGGGACCCAGTACTTC. It codes for CSAGTSPDGGTQYF.

The chain joins TRBV5-6 to TRBJ2-7; 8 bases fit TRBD2. V trimming: 3 bases; J trimming: 5 bases; junction bases outside the gene matches: 4. Per germline, CDR1 SGHDT and CDR2 YYEEEE. The CDR3 is made up of 13 amino acids. CDR3 sequence: CASSWGTRDEQYV. In DNA form, the CDR3 reads TGTGCCAGCAGCTGGGGGACTAGGGACGAGCAGTACGTC.